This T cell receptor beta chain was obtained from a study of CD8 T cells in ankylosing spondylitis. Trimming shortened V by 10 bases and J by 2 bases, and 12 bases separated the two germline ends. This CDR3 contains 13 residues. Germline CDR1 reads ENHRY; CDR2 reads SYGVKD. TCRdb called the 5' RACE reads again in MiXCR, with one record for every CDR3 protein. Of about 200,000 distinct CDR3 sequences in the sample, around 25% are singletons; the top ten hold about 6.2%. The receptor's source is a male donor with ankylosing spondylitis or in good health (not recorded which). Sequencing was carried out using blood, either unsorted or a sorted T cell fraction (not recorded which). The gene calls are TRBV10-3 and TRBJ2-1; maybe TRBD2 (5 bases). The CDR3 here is CATSGSPYNEQFF. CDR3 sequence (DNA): TGTGCCACCTCGGGGAGCCCCTACAATGAGCAGTTCTTC.